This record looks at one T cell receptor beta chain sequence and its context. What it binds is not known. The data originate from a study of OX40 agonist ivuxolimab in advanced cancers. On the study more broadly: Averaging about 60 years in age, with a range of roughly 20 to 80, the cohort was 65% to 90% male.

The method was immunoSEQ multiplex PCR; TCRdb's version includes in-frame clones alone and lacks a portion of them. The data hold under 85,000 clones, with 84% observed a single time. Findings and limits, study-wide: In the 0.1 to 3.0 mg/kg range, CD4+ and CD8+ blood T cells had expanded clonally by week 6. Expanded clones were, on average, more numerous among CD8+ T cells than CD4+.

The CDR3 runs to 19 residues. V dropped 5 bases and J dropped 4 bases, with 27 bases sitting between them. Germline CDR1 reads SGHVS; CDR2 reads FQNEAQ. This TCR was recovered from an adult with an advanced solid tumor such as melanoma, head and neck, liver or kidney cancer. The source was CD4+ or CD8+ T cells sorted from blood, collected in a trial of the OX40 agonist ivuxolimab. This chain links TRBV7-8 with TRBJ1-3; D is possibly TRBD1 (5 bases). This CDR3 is CASSGGRWRRGRSGNTIYF. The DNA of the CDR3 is TGTGCCAGCAGCGGAGGGCGTTGGCGGCGGGGCAGGAGCGGAAACACCATATATTTT.